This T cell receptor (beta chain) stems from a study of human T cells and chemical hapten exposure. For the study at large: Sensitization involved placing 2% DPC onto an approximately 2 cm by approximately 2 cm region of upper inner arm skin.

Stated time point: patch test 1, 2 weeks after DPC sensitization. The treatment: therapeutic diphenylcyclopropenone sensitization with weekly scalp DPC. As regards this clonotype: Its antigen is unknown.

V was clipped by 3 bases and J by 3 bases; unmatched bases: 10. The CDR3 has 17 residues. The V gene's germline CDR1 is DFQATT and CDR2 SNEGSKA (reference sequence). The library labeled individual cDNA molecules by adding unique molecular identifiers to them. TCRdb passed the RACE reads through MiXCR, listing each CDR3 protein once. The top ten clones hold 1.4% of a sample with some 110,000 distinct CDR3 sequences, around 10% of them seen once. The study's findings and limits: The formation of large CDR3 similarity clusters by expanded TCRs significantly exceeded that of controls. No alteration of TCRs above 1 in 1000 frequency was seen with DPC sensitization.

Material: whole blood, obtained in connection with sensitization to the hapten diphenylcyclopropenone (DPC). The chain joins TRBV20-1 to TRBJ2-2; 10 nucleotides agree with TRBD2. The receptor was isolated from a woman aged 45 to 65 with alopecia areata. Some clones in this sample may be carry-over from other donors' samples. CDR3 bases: TGCAGTGCTAGGGGGCTAGCGGGAGAAAGATACACCGGGGAGCTGTTTTTT. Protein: CSARGLAGERYTGELFF.